This T cell receptor beta chain appears in the sequencing data of a study of shared clonotypes between healthy human individuals. The V gene lost 0 bases and the J gene lost 1 base, with 10 bases spanning the gap. CDR1 and CDR2 (germline): SGHAT, FQNNGV. The CDR3 consists of 15 residues. Assay used: immunoSEQ multiplex PCR; TCRdb lists only in-frame clones, some missing. The sample shows about 1,800,000 clones, approximately 94% of them seen only once. Naive CD8 cells comprised CD45RO-negative, CCR7-positively selected cells, excluding terminally differentiated effector memory CD45RA+ cells. The origin of this receptor is a man between 18 and 29 years old in good health. The sequenced sample consisted of naive CD8+ T cells sorted from blood. V is TRBV11-2 and J is TRBJ2-7; D is perhaps TRBD1 or TRBD2 (5 bases each). CDR3 sequence: CASSLEGPGSYEQYF. The CDR3 DNA sequence: TGTGCCAGCAGCTTAGAGGGGCCGGGGTCCTACGAGCAGTACTTC.